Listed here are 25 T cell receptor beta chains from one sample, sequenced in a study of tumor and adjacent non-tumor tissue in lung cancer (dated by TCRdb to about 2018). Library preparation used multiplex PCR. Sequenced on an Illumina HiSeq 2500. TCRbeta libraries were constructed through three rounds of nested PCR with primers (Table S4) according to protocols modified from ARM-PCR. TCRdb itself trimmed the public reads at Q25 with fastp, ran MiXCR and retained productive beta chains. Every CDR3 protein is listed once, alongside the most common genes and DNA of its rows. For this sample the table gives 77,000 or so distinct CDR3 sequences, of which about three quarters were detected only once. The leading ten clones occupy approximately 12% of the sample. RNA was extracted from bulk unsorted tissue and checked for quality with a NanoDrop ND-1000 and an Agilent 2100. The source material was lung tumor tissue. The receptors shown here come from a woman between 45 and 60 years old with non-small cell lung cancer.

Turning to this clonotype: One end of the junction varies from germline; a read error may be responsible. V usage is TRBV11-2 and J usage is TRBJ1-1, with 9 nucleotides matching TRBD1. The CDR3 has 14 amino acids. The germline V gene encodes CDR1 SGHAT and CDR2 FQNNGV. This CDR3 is CARSFLDRGTEAFF. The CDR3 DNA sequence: TGTGCCCGCAGCTTCCTCGACAGGGGGACTGAAGCTTTCTTT.

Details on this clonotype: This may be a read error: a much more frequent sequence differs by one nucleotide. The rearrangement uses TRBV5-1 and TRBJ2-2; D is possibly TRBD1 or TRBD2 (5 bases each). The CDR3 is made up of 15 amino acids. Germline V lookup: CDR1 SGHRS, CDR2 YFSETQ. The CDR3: CASSTVGPNTWELFF. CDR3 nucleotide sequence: TGCGCCAGCAGCACTGTGGGACCCAACACCTGGGAGCTGTTTTTT.

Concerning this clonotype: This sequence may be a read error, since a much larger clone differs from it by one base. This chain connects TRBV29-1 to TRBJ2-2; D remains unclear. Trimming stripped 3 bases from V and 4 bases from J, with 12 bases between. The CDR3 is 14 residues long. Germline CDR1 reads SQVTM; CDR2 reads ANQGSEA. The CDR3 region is CSVESPVGTGELFF. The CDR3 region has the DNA TGCAGCGTTGAGAGCCCGGTGGGCACCGGGGAGCTGTTTTTT.

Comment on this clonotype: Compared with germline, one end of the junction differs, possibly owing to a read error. DNA of the CDR3: TGCGCCAGCAGCCAAGTGCCGGGGGACGCTACTAGCACAAATACGCAGTATTTT. Its protein product is CASSQVPGDATSTNTQYF. The chain couples TRBV4-1 to TRBJ2-3; possibly TRBD2 for D (6 bases). CDR1 is MGHRA, CDR2 YSYEKL, per germline. This CDR3 spans 18 amino acids.

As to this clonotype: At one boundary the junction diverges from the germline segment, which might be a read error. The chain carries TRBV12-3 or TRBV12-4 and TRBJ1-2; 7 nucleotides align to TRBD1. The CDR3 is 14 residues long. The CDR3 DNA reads TGTGGCAGCAGGGGGACGGAGAATGGGTATGTCTACACTTTC. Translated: CGSRGTENGYVYTF.

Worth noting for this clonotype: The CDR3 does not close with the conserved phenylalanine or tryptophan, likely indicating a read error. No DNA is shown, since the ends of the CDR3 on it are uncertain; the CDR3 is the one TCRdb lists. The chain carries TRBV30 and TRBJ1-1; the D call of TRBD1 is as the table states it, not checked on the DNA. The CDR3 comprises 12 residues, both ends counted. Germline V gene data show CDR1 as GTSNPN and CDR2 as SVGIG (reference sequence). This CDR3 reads CAWSVPRVVAFI.

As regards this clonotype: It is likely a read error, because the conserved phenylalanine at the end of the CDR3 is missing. The CDR3 nucleotides read TGTGCCTGCAGCTTGTTAGGAGCTCGAAAGAATTCACCCCTCCACTCT. Amino acid sequence: CACSLLGARKNSPLHS. The chain couples TRBV5-4 to TRBJ1-6; D is ambiguous. This CDR3 has 16 amino acids. Germline CDR1 and CDR2: SGHNT and YYREEE (reference sequence).

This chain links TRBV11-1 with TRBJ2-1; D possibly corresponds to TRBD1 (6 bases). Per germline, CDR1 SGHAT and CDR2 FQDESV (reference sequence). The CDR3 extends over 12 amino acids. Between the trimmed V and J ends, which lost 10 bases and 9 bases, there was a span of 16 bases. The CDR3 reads CATRGLDGEQFF. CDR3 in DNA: TGTGCCACCAGGGGCTTAGATGGTGAGCAGTTCTTC.

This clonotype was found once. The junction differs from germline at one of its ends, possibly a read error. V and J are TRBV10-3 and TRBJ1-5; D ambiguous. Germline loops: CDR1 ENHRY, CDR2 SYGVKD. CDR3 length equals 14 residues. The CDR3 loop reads CATSESKGNQPQHF. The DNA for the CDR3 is TGTGCCACCAGTGAGTCTAAAGGCAATCAGCCCCAGCATTTT.

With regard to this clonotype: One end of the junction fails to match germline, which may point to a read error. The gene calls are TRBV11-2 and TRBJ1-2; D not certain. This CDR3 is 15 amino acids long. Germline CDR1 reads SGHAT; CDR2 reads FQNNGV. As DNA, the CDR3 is TGTGCAAGCAGCTTAGGTCAGTGGGTGGACTATGGCTACACCTTC. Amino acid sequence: CASSLGQWVDYGYTF. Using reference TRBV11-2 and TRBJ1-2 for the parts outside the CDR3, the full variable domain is EAGVAQSPRYKIIEKRQSVAFWCNPISGHATLYWYQQILGQGPKLLIQFQNNGVVDDSQLPKDRFSAERLKGVDSTLKIQPAKLEDSAVYLCASSLGQWVDYGYTFGSGTRLTVV.

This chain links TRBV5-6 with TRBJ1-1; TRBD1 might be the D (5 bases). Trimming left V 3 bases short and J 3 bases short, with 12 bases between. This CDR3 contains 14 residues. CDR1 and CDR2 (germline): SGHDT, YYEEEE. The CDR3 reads CASSYLRGDTEAFF. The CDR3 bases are TGTGCCAGCAGCTACCTACGGGGGGACACTGAAGCTTTCTTT.

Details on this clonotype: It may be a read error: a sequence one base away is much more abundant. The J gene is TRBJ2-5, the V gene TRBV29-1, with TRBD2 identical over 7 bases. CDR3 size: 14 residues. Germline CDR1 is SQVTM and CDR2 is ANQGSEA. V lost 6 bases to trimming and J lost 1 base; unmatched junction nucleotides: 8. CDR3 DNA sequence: TGCAGCGTCTCCATCGGGGGGAGCCAAGAGACCCAGTACTTC. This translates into CSVSIGGSQETQYF.

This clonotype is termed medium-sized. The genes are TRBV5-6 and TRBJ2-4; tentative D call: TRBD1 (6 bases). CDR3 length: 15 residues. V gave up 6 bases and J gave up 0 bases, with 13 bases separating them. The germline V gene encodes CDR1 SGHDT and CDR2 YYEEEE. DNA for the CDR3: TGTGCCAGCACCACGACAGGACTAGCCAAAAACATTCAGTACTTC. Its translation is CASTTTGLAKNIQYF.

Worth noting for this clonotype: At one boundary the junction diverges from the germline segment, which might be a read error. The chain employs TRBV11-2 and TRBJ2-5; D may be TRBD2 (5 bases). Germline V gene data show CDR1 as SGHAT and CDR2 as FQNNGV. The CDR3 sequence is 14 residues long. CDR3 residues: CASNLNGVQESQYF. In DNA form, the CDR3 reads TGTGCCAGCAACTTAAACGGGGTTCAAGAGAGCCAGTACTTC.

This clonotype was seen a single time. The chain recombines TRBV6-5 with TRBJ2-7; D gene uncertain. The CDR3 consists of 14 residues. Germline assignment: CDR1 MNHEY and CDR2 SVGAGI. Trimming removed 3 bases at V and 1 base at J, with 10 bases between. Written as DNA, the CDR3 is TGTGCCAGCAGTTATGCCTTCGGTTCCTACGAGCAGTACTTC. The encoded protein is CASSYAFGSYEQYF.

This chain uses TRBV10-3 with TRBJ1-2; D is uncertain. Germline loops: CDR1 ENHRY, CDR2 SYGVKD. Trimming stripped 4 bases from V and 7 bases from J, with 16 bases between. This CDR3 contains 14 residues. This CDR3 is CAISVSETTCGYTF. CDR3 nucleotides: TGTGCCATCAGTGTGTCGGAGACAACCTGTGGCTACACCTTC.

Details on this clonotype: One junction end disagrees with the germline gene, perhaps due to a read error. Here the CDR3 reads CDSSLWWRSGANVLTF. CDR3 nucleotides: TGTGACAGCAGCCTGTGGTGGCGGTCTGGGGCCAACGTCCTGACTTTC. The rearrangement uses TRBV5-6 and TRBJ2-6; no firm D call. The CDR3 length is 16 residues. In germline, CDR1 is SGHDT, CDR2 YYEEEE.

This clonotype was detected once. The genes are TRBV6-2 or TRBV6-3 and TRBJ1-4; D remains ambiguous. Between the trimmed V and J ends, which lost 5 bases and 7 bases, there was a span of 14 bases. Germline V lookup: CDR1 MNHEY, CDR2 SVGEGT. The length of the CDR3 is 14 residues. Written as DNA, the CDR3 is TGTGCCAGCAGTAATGGGAGTAGGCGTGAAAAACTGTTTTTT. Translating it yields CASSNGSRREKLFF.

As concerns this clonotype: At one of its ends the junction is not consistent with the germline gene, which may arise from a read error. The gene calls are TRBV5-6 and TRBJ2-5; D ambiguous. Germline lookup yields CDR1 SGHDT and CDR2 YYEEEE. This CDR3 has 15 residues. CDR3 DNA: TGTGCCAGCAGCACTCAGGTCGGTGCTCAAGCGACCCAGTACTTC. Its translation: CASSTQVGAQATQYF.

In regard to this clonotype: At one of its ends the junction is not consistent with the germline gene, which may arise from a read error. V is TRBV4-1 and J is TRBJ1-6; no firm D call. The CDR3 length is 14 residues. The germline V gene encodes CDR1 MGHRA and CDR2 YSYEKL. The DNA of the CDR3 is TGCGCCAGCAGTCAAGGACTTAGGGATTCACCCCTCCGCTTT. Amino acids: CASSQGLRDSPLRF.

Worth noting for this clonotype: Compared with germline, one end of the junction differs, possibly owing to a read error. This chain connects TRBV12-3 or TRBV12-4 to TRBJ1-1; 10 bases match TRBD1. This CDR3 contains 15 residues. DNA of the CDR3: TGTGCCAGCAGGTTGTGGGACAGGGGTGACACTGAAGCTTGCTTT. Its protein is CASRLWDRGDTEACF.

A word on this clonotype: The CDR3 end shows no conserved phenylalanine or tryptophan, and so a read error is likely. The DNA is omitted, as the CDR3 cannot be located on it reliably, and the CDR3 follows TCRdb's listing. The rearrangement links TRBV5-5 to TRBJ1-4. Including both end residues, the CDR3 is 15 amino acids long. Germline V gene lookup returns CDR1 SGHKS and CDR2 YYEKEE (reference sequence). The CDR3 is CASSLIRSRGEKMFL.

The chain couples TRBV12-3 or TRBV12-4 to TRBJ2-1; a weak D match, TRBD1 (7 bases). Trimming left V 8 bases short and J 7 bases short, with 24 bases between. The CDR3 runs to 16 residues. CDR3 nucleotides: TGTGCCAGCTTACCCGGGGGACAGAACTTAATTAATGAGCAGTTCTTC. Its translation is CASLPGGQNLINEQFF.

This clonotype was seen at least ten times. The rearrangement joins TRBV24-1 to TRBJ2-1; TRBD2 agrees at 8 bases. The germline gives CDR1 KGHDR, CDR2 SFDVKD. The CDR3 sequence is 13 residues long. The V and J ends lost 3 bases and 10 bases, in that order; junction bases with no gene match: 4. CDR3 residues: CATSDKTSGEQFF. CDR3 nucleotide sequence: TGTGCCACCAGTGATAAAACTAGCGGAGAGCAGTTCTTC.

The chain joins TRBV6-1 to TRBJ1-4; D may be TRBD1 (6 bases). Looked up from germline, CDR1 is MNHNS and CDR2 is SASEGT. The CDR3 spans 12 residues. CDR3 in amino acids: CTSNQGNEKLFF. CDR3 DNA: TGTACTAGCAATCAGGGGAACGAAAAACTGTTTTTT.